A selection of T cell receptor beta chains follows, all from one sample in a study of CD8 T cells in Susac syndrome. TCRdb fed the immunoSEQ multiplex PCR reads into MiXCR, producing one record per CDR3 protein. The table has more than 200,000 distinct CDR3 sequences, roughly 93% seen once. The source material was CD4+ T cells from PBMCs. These receptor sequences come from a human donor with Susac syndrome. Each CDR3 is given with its conserved first and last residue. The D gene is left open where the match is weak. Only some rows state a clone size, as once, few, many or a class for expanded clones.

j_call,d_call,clone_size,v_call,cdr3_nt,cdr3_aa
TRBJ1-5,NA,NA,TRBV5-1,TGCGCCAGCAGCTTGGGGGCAGGCGGAGTGGGCGAGCCCCAGCATTTT,CASSLGAGGVGEPQHF
TRBJ1-6,TRBD1,NA,TRBV20-1,TGCAGTGCTAGCACCGTCGGACAGGGGACCGATTCACCCCTCCACTTT,CSASTVGQGTDSPLHF
TRBJ1-4,NA,NA,TRBV28,TGTGCCAGCAGTTTATTAACGGCTCGAAAGGGCGAAAAACTGTTTTTT,CASSLLTARKGEKLFF
TRBJ1-2,NA,NA,TRBV6-1,TGTGCCAGCAGTGGGCGTCAGAACGACTATGGCTACACCTTC,CASSGRQNDYGYTF
TRBJ2-7,TRBD1,NA,TRBV2,TGTGCCAGCAGGGGGACAGGGGGACCCTACGAGCAGTACTTC,CASRGTGGPYEQYF
TRBJ2-7,TRBD2,NA,TRBV20-1,TGCAGTGCCGCCCTCGGCCTAGCGGGCGAGCAGTACTTC,CSAALGLAGEQYF
TRBJ2-2,NA,NA,TRBV5-4,TGTGCCAGCAGCTTGGAAAGGGATGGCCTGTTTTTT,CASSLERDGLFF
TRBJ2-3,NA,NA,TRBV20-1,TGCAGTGCTAGAGAAGCTACGCCAGATACGCAGTATTTT,CSAREATPDTQYF
TRBJ2-1,TRBD1,NA,TRBV3-1,TGTGCCAGTAAAATCTCCGGGACAGGTCACAATGAGCAGTTCTTC,CASKISGTGHNEQFF
TRBJ1-6,NA,NA,TRBV14,TGTGCCAGCAGCCATCAGGGGAATTCACCCCTCCACTTT,CASSHQGNSPLHF
TRBJ2-3,NA,NA,TRBV12-3/TRBV12-4,TGTGCCAGCAGAAATAAGAGCACAGATACGCAGTATTTT,CASRNKSTDTQYF
TRBJ2-5,NA,NA,TRBV3-1,TGTGCCAGCAGCCAAGATGAGGGGGGAGAGACCCAGTACTTC,CASSQDEGGETQYF
TRBJ1-2,NA,NA,TRBV18,TGTGCCAGCTCACCTGTTGGGACGGTTACTAACTATGGCTACACCTTC,CASSPVGTVTNYGYTF
TRBJ1-1,TRBD1,NA,TRBV12-3/TRBV12-4,TGTGCCTCGTTTAGGCAGGACAGGACTGAAGCTTTCTTT,CASFRQDRTEAFF
TRBJ2-4,NA,NA,TRBV20-1,TGCAGTGCTGCCCAGGGACCGCCCGCCAAAAACATTCAGTACTTC,CSAAQGPPAKNIQYF
TRBJ1-1,NA,once,TRBV4-2,TGTGCCAGCAGCCAAGGTGACGTGAACACTGAAGCTTTCTTT,CASSQGDVNTEAFF
TRBJ2-7,NA,NA,TRBV20-1,TGCAGTGCTAGAACGATGTTCGACGAGCAGTACTTC,CSARTMFDEQYF
TRBJ1-1,NA,NA,TRBV19,TGTGCCAGTAGTATAGCTGCGGGGAACACTGAAGCTTTCTTT,CASSIAAGNTEAFF
TRBJ1-2,NA,NA,TRBV12-3/TRBV12-4,TGTGCCAGCAGCCCCGCGGGTCGGGGTGGCTACACCTTC,CASSPAGRGGYTF
TRBJ2-7,TRBD1,NA,TRBV7-2,TGTGCCAGCAGCTTAATTGGTGGGGACAGGTCATCCTACGAGCAGTACTTC,CASSLIGGDRSSYEQYF
TRBJ2-7,NA,NA,TRBV6-2/TRBV6-3,TGTGCCAGCTTAAGAGGCGGATGGCAGTCACTGGGATACGAGCAGTACTTC,CASLRGGWQSLGYEQYF
TRBJ2-1,NA,NA,TRBV10-3,TGTGCCATCAGTGAACTAGGTGACAATGAGCAGTTCTTC,CAISELGDNEQFF
TRBJ2-5,TRBD2,NA,TRBV5-1,TGCGCCAGCAGCTTGGAGACTAGCGGGGAAGAGACCCAGTACTTC,CASSLETSGEETQYF
TRBJ1-1,NA,NA,TRBV12-3/TRBV12-4,TGTGCCAGCACCTCCTCTGGGAACACTGAAGCTTTCTTT,CASTSSGNTEAFF
TRBJ1-2,NA,NA,TRBV3-1,TGTGCCAGCAGCCACGAACCTGAAAGCTACACCTTC,CASSHEPESYTF
TRBJ2-3,NA,NA,TRBV6-2/TRBV6-3,TGTGCCAGCAGTTACTCCTGGGACACAGATACGCAGTATTTT,CASSYSWDTDTQYF
TRBJ1-1,TRBD1,NA,TRBV4-2,TGTGCCAGCAGCCACCCGGGACAGGCTGCTTACAGCGAAGCTTTCTTT,CASSHPGQAAYSEAFF
TRBJ1-2,NA,NA,TRBV12-3/TRBV12-4,TGTGCCAGCAGGGCACAGGGCCGGAACTATGGCTACACCTTC,CASRAQGRNYGYTF
TRBJ2-3,NA,NA,TRBV2,TGTGCCAGCAAAGCCGTCCTGTTCGATACGCAGTATTTT,CASKAVLFDTQYF
TRBJ1-2,NA,NA,TRBV20-1,TGCAGTGCTAGAGATCCCAGGGGTGCGGGGTTCAACTATGGCTACACCTTC,CSARDPRGAGFNYGYTF
TRBJ2-3,NA,NA,TRBV5-6,TGTGCCAGCAGTCCCCAGAGCGGTCTAAGCACAGATACGCAGTATTTT,CASSPQSGLSTDTQYF
TRBJ1-1,NA,NA,TRBV29-1,TGCAGCGTTGGGATGAACACTGAAGCTTTCTTT,CSVGMNTEAFF
TRBJ2-3,NA,NA,TRBV5-4,TGTGCCAGCAGCTTGGCGGTAGTCCCAGATACGCAGTATTTT,CASSLAVVPDTQYF
TRBJ1-5,NA,NA,TRBV6-6,TGTGCCAGCAGTTACTCGGGAGGGGCCCTCAATCAGCCCCAGCATTTT,CASSYSGGALNQPQHF
TRBJ1-5,NA,NA,TRBV30,TGTGCCTGGAGTGTATCGGGGGCCCGTGGGCCCCAGCATTTT,CAWSVSGARGPQHF
TRBJ2-3,NA,NA,TRBV7-2,TGTGCCAGCAGACCTCCAGGTAGCCCAGATACGCAGTATTTT,CASRPPGSPDTQYF
TRBJ2-5,NA,NA,TRBV5-8,TGTGCCAGCAGCTTGGGGTTCAGGCAAGAGACCCAGTACTTC,CASSLGFRQETQYF
TRBJ1-1,NA,NA,TRBV2,TGTGCCAGCAAGGGGTTCAACACTGAAGCTTTCTTT,CASKGFNTEAFF
TRBJ2-7,TRBD2,NA,TRBV28,TGTGCCAGCAGTTTACTTAGCGGGGGGGCCTACGAGCAGTACTTC,CASSLLSGGAYEQYF
TRBJ2-1,TRBD2,NA,TRBV28,TGTGCCAGCAGTCCCCTCAGCGGGGGGGCCTACAATGAGCAGTTCTTC,CASSPLSGGAYNEQFF
TRBJ2-7,TRBD1,NA,TRBV5-6,TGTGCCAGCAGCTCGCTACAGGGGCCCACCTACGAGCAGTACTTC,CASSSLQGPTYEQYF
TRBJ2-7,NA,NA,TRBV20-1,TGCAGTGCTCTTACCCGCAGTAGGGGCACCTACGAGCAGTACTTC,CSALTRSRGTYEQYF
TRBJ2-5,NA,once,TRBV5-1,TGCGCCAGCAGCTTGGCAGTGGGATCCCAAGAGACCCAGTACTTC,CASSLAVGSQETQYF
TRBJ2-1,TRBD2,NA,TRBV12-3/TRBV12-4,TGTGCCAGCAGCCCGAATAGCGGGGACTCCTACAATGAGCAGTTCTTC,CASSPNSGDSYNEQFF
TRBJ1-3,NA,NA,TRBV9,TGTGCCAGCAAGCGAAGCTCTGGAAACACCATATATTTT,CASKRSSGNTIYF
TRBJ2-1,NA,NA,TRBV5-1,TGCGCCAGCAGCTTGGACAGCCTCCTACACAATGAGCAGTTCTTC,CASSLDSLLHNEQFF